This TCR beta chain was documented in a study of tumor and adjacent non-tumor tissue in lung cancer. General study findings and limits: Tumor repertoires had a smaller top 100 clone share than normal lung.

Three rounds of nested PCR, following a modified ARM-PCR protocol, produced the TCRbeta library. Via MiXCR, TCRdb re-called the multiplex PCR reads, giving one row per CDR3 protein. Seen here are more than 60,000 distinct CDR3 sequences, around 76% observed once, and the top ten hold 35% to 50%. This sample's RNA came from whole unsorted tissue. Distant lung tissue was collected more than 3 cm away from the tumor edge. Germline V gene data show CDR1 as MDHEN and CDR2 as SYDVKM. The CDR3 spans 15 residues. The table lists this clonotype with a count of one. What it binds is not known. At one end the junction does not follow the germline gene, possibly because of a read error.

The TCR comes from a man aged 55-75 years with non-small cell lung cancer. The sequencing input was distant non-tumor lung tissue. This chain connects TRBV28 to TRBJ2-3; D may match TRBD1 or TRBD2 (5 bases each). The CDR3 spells CASSLYEGEPDTQYF. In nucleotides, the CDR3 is TGTGCCAGCAGTTTATATGAAGGGGAGCCAGATACGCAGTACTTT. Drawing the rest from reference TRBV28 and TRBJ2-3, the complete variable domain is DVKVTQSSRYLVKRTGEKVFLECVQDMDHENMFWYRQDPGLGLRLIYFSYDVKMKEKGDIPEGYSVSREKKERFSLILESASTNQTSMYLCASSLYEGEPDTQYFGPGTRLTVL.